Detailed here is one T cell receptor beta chain. Its antigen is unknown. Base-call qualities are not available, and no considerably larger clone is one nucleotide away. The library came from the immunoSEQ multiplex PCR assay. Drawn from immuneACCESS, this table holds only the in-frame rearrangements with V and J called that TCRdb kept. Clones are partly lost; checked studies trace under half to an unresolved V gene and leave the rest unexplained. For this sample the table gives tens of thousands of clones, of which about nine tenths were detected only once. The ten largest clones add up to more than 1.5% of the sample. This specimen comes from a study of T cells after somatic rescue of genetic block (dated by TCRdb to about 2020). Broadly, across the study: The study assessed how robust, over the long term, a T-cell system was when the system had developed through somatic rescue of a genetic block in T-cell development.

From the cysteine through the phenylalanine, the CDR3 covers 13 amino acids. CDR3 DNA is the only sequence kept; it has 39 bases, read in frame from the first base. V is reduced by 3 bases and J by 4 bases, leaving a spacing of 10 bases between them. Via the germline V gene (reference sequence), CDR1 is LNHDA and CDR2 SQIVND. The chain is made from TRBV19 and TRBJ2-7; D gene: possibly TRBD1, on 5 matching bases. The material sequenced was peripheral blood mononuclear cells (PBMCs). The source of this sequence is a woman between 18 and 29 years old. The DNA reads TGTGCCAGTAGTATGAGTCAGGGTTACGAGCAGTACTTC. This translates into CASSMSQGYEQYF.